These 8 T cell receptor beta chains originate from one sample sequenced in a study of cytomegalovirus exposure and HLA in healthy donors. The PCR used 60 Vbeta and 13 Jbeta primers. Libraries were prepared by immunoSEQ multiplex PCR; TCRdb keeps only in-frame clonotypes and omits some of them. The data show 150,000 to 200,000 clones, with approximately 73% seen just once and approximately 1.5% held by the top ten. The sample comprised PBMCs. These receptors all stem from a man between 45 and 60 years old in good health and CMV-seronegative.

The genes are TRBV10-2 and TRBJ1-1; TRBD1 agrees at 7 bases. The CDR3 extends over 13 amino acids. Per the germline V gene, CDR1 is WSHSY and CDR2 is SAAADI. The V and J ends lost 8 bases and 3 bases, in that order; junction bases with no gene match: 6. In DNA, the CDR3 is TGCGCCAGCCAGGGGGATGGATACACTGAAGCTTTCTTT. It specifies CASQGDGYTEAFF.

This clone was counted a few times. The chain links TRBV29-1 to TRBJ2-6; D gene unclear. The CDR3 totals 14 residues. Per the germline V gene, CDR1 is SQVTM and CDR2 is ANQGSEA. Trimming cost V 4 bases and J 5 bases, with 12 bases left between them. In DNA, the CDR3 is TGCAGCGTTGTATTGAGTCTTCGGGCCAACGTCCTGACTTTC. Translated, it gives CSVVLSLRANVLTF. The full variable domain, in which reference TRBV29-1 and TRBJ2-6 provide the parts outside the CDR3, is SAVISQKPSRDICQRGTSLTIQCQVDSQVTMMFWYRQQPGQSLTLIATANQGSEATYESGFVIDKFPISRPNLTFSTLTVSNMSPEDSSIYLCSVVLSLRANVLTFGAGSRLTVL.

The sample holds a few counts of this clone. This chain uses TRBV29-1 with TRBJ1-2, with 7 bases identical to TRBD1. With V trimmed by 2 bases and J by 4 bases, 7 bases remained unmatched. In germline, CDR1 is SQVTM, CDR2 ANQGSEA. The CDR3 is 14 amino acids. The chain's CDR3 is CSVETGDRAYGYTF. CDR3 bases: TGCAGCGTTGAAACTGGGGACAGAGCCTATGGCTACACCTTC.

J is TRBJ1-1 and V is TRBV15; unclear D gene. The germline V and J ends were trimmed by 1 base and 6 bases, with 6 bases remaining between them. The germline gives CDR1 LNHNV, CDR2 YYDKDF (reference sequence). The CDR3 sequence is 12 residues long. CDR3 coding DNA: TGTGCCACCAGCAGAGGGCTAGCTGAAGCTTTCTTT. Translating it yields CATSRGLAEAFF.

The rearrangement joins TRBV7-6 to TRBJ2-7; the match to TRBD1 covers 9 bases. Trimming at V came to 3 bases and at J to 0 bases, leaving 3 bases not matched to a gene. Germline-derived CDR1 and CDR2 are SGHVS and FNYEAQ. The CDR3 spans 15 residues. CDR3 bases: TGTGCCAGCAGCTTGGGACAGGGACGCTCCTACGAGCAGTACTTC. Protein: CASSLGQGRSYEQYF.

This sequence joins TRBV10-1 and TRBJ2-2, with D perhaps matching TRBD1 (5 bases). This CDR3 is 17 amino acids long. CDR1 and CDR2 (germline): WNHNN, SYGVQD (reference sequence). Trimming stripped 1 base from V and 1 base from J, with 13 bases between. CDR3 DNA: TGCGCCAGCAGTGAGTGGGGTTTCGGACAGAACACCGGGGAGCTGTTTTTT. This gives the protein CASSEWGFGQNTGELFF.

This chain links TRBV25-1 with TRBJ2-7, with 10 nucleotides matching TRBD1. The CDR3 totals 15 residues. The junction had 9 bases not matched to a gene; V was cut back by 7 bases and J by 3 bases. CDR1 and CDR2 (germline): MGHDK, SYGVNS. The CDR3 sequence: CASTWGGTGVYEQYF. The CDR3 DNA follows: TGTGCCAGCACCTGGGGAGGGACAGGGGTCTACGAGCAGTACTTC.

The V and J genes are TRBV28 and TRBJ1-2; maybe TRBD1 (6 bases). This CDR3 spans 15 amino acids. V lost 3 bases, J lost 7 bases, and 18 bases lay in between. CDR1 and CDR2 (germline): MDHEN, SYDVKM. The CDR3 loop reads CASSLVQGQRVGYTF. For the CDR3, the DNA is TGTGCCAGCAGTTTGGTCCAGGGGCAAAGGGTTGGCTACACCTTC.